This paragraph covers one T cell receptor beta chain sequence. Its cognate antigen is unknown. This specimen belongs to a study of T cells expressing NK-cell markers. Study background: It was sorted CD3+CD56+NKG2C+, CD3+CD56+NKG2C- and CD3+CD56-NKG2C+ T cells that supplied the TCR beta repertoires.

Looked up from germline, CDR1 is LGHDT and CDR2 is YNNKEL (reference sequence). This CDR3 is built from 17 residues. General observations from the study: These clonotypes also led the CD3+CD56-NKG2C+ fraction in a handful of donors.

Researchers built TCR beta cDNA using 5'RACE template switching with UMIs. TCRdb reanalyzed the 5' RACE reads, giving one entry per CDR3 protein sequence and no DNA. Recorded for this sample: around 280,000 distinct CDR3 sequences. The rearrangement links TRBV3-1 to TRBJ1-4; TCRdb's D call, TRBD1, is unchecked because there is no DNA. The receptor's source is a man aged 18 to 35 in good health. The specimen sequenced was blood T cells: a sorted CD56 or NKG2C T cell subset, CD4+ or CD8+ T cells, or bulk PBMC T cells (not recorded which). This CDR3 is CASSQIGAGATNEKLFF.